This T cell receptor beta chain was sequenced in a study of monozygotic twins with inflammatory bowel disease. TCRdb re-analyzed the 5' RACE reads; it lists each CDR3 protein once, without DNA. This table holds fewer than 550,000 distinct CDR3 sequences. Findings and caveats of the study: Among IBD patients, TCRbeta diversity (inverse Simpson) was lower than in healthy co-twins.

On this clonotype itself: Its antigen is not known.

CDR1 is SNHLY, CDR2 FYNNEI, per germline. The CDR3 consists of 15 residues. The chain is built from TRBV2 and TRBJ1-1; there is no DNA to check the TCRdb D call of TRBD1. The TCR originated in a human donor with ulcerative colitis or Crohn's disease, or a healthy co-twin of an affected twin (not recorded which). The sequenced sample consisted of blood. CDR3 in amino acids: CASGDRDRGVTEAFF.